These 31 T cell receptor beta chains originate from one sample sequenced in a study of CD8+ T cells in alopecia areata. Treatment meaning: oral pan-JAK inhibitor, 5-10 mg twice daily. Following RNA extraction, reverse transcription yielded cDNA that acted as the sequencing template. The method was immunoSEQ multiplex PCR; TCRdb's version includes in-frame clones alone and lacks a portion of them. The sample shows some 220,000 clones, more than 45% of them seen only once. Sequencing used CD4+ T cells sorted from blood, obtained at week 4, from a patient treated with tofacitinib. The source is a human donor with alopecia areata.

CDR3 sequence: CATSSRGGLDEQYF. CDR3 sequence (DNA): TGTGCCACCAGCAGTCGAGGGGGTTTGGACGAGCAGTACTTC. This chain joins TRBV15 and TRBJ2-7, with D perhaps matching TRBD1 (6 bases). There are 14 residues in the CDR3. Germline V gives CDR1 LNHNV, CDR2 YYDKDF (reference sequence). Trimming pared 3 bases from V and 5 bases from J, leaving 14 bases between.

The CDR3 region is CSGEGSNGYTF. The CDR3 coding sequence is TGCAGCGGTGAGGGGAGTAATGGCTACACCTTC. The J gene is TRBJ1-2, the V gene TRBV29-1, with D perhaps TRBD1 (5 bases). Deletions cut 7 bases from V and 6 bases from J, with 12 bases between. The V gene's germline CDR1 is SQVTM and CDR2 ANQGSEA. The CDR3 has 11 residues.

This chain connects TRBV5-6 to TRBJ1-6; D is unclear. Germline V CDR1 and CDR2: SGHDT, YYEEEE. The V end was cut by 4 bases, the J end by 5 bases, with 16 bases between. The CDR3 has 16 amino acids. In DNA, the CDR3 is TGTGCCAGCAGCCCAACTTCCCTGAGCAATAATTCACCCCTCCACTTT. It codes for CASSPTSLSNNSPLHF. Based on the CDR3 plus reference TRBV5-6 and TRBJ1-6, the full variable domain is DAGVTQSPTHLIKTRGQQVTLRCSPKSGHDTVSWYQQALGQGPQFIFQYYEEEERQRGNFPDRFSGHQFPNYSSELNVNALLLGDSALYLCASSPTSLSNNSPLHFGNGTRLTVT.

This clone was detected a few times. The chain joins TRBV19 to TRBJ1-1; D gene unclear. The CDR3 extends over 14 amino acids. V was trimmed by 3 bases and J by 8 bases, leaving 16 bases between them. Per the germline V gene, CDR1 is LNHDA and CDR2 is SQIVND (reference sequence). CDR3 loop: CASSIMAGRQEAFF. The CDR3 nucleotides read TGTGCCAGTAGTATCATGGCCGGAAGGCAAGAAGCTTTCTTT.

V and J are TRBV10-3 and TRBJ2-1; 7 bases are shared with TRBD1. Germline CDR1 is ENHRY and CDR2 is SYGVKD. The CDR3 runs 16 residues. J gave up 3 bases and V 3 bases, and 8 bases lay outside the gene matches. CDR3 region: CAISDPRTGNYNEQFF. For the CDR3, the DNA is TGTGCCATCAGTGACCCTAGGACAGGAAACTACAATGAGCAGTTCTTC.

V gene TRBV19 combines with J gene TRBJ2-7; D is perhaps TRBD2 (6 bases). Germline assignment: CDR1 LNHDA and CDR2 SQIVND (reference sequence). The V end was cut by 4 bases, the J end by 4 bases, with 14 bases between. This CDR3 comprises 14 residues. The DNA for the CDR3 is TGTGCCAGTAGTAAAGACTTCGCGGGGTACGAGCAGTACTTC. Translating gives CASSKDFAGYEQYF.

The chain employs TRBV2 and TRBJ1-4; D remains ambiguous. Germline-derived CDR1 and CDR2 are SNHLY and FYNNEI. This CDR3 contains 14 residues. V lost 1 base and J 10 bases, leaving 13 bases between the germline ends. The CDR3, as DNA: TGTGCCAGCAGTGAAGTTCCGGGGATCGGAAAACTGTTTTTT. Its translation is CASSEVPGIGKLFF.

The chain carries TRBV7-6 and TRBJ1-3; D not resolved. The CDR3 consists of 16 residues. Germline lookup yields CDR1 SGHVS and CDR2 FNYEAQ. Trimming pared 5 bases from V and 0 bases from J, leaving 14 bases between. CDR3 sequence: CASSPAAPSSGNTIYF. Here the CDR3 DNA reads TGTGCCAGCAGCCCCGCGGCCCCTAGCTCTGGAAACACCATATATTTT. The whole variable domain, filled in from reference TRBV7-6 and TRBJ1-3, reads GAGVSQSPRYKVTKRGQDVALRCDPISGHVSLYWYRQALGQGPEFLTYFNYEAQQDKSGLPNDRFSAERPEGSISTLTIQRTEQRDSAMYRCASSPAAPSSGNTIYFGEGSWLTVV.

This clone appeared a few times. In nucleotides, the CDR3 is TGTGCCAGCAGCGTAGTTTTAGCCTACAATGAGCAGTTCTTC. It specifies CASSVVLAYNEQFF. The chain is built from TRBV9 and TRBJ2-1; D is unclear. The germline V gene has CDR1 SGDLS and CDR2 YYNGEE. This CDR3 is 14 amino acids long. Trimming took 0 bases from V and 2 from J, leaving 6 bases between them.

V usage is TRBV25-1 and J usage is TRBJ1-4; D is perhaps TRBD1 (6 bases). This CDR3 region has 14 residues. The ends were cut back, 3 bases at V and 3 bases at J, with 8 bases in the middle. The V gene's germline CDR1 is MGHDK and CDR2 SYGVNS. DNA of the CDR3: TGTGCCAGCAGTGACAGGGGCGCTAATGAAAAACTGTTTTTT. This gives the protein CASSDRGANEKLFF.

This clone was observed a handful of times. The J gene is TRBJ2-7, the V gene TRBV5-1; 8 bases align to TRBD1. The CDR3 covers 15 residues. The germline V gene encodes CDR1 SGHRS and CDR2 YFSETQ. The trim removed 2 bases at V and 5 bases at J, leaving 9 bases unmatched. The CDR3: CASSFRGQGVDEQYF. The CDR3 nucleotides are TGCGCCAGCAGCTTTAGAGGACAGGGAGTGGACGAGCAGTACTTC.

The V call is TRBV5-1, the J call TRBJ1-1, with a possible D match to TRBD1 (6 bases). Germline-derived CDR1 and CDR2 are SGHRS and YFSETQ. The CDR3 runs 16 residues. V lost 0 bases to trimming and J lost 4 bases, with 16 bases between them. This CDR3 is CASSLEGPGGGTEAFF. The CDR3 DNA reads as TGCGCCAGCAGCTTGGAGGGACCTGGGGGCGGCACTGAAGCTTTCTTT.

This rearrangement joins TRBV30 to TRBJ2-1; D uncertain. The CDR3 consists of 13 residues. Germline V gives CDR1 GTSNPN, CDR2 SVGIG (reference sequence). Trimming stripped 6 bases from V and 0 bases from J, with 9 bases between. DNA for the CDR3: TGTGCCTGCGGTCCAAGCTCCTACAATGAGCAGTTCTTC. The encoded protein is CACGPSSYNEQFF.

This sequence joins TRBV15 and TRBJ2-1; D may be TRBD1 (5 bases). The V gene lost 1 base and the J gene lost 9 bases, with 10 bases spanning the gap. This CDR3 has 13 residues. Germline V lookup: CDR1 LNHNV, CDR2 YYDKDF (reference sequence). CDR3 amino acids: CATSRVKGREQFF. CDR3 coding DNA: TGTGCCACCAGCAGAGTTAAGGGGCGTGAGCAGTTCTTC.

The rearrangement links TRBV11-2 to TRBJ2-1; 9 positions match TRBD2. In germline, CDR1 is SGHAT, CDR2 FQNNGV. Trimming took 3 bases from V and 4 from J; bases not matched to a gene: 4. This CDR3 comprises 15 residues. The CDR3 protein is CASSLLAGPYNEQFF. The CDR3 nucleotides read TGTGCCAGCAGCTTGCTAGCGGGGCCTTACAATGAGCAGTTCTTC.

The table lists this clone with a count of one. The V call is TRBV25-1, the J call TRBJ2-7, with a tentative D call TRBD1 (5 bases). CDR3 length: 16 residues. Germline-derived CDR1 and CDR2 are MGHDK and SYGVNS. Trimming left V 2 bases short and J 5 bases short, with 19 bases between. The CDR3 sequence: CASSETSQWTRNEQYF. The CDR3 nucleotides read TGTGCCAGCAGTGAAACCTCCCAGTGGACAAGAAACGAGCAGTACTTC.

The chain uses TRBV5-1 and TRBJ1-6; 7 bases agree with TRBD1. CDR1 and CDR2 from the germline V gene are SGHRS and YFSETQ. This CDR3 has 14 residues. The trim removed 4 bases at V and 6 bases at J, leaving 4 bases unmatched. The CDR3 protein is CASSEGTANSPLHF. In nucleotides, the CDR3 is TGCGCCAGCAGCGAAGGGACAGCTAATTCACCCCTCCACTTT.

This clone was picked up a small number of times. J is TRBJ2-1 and V is TRBV11-2; no clear D. The CDR3 contains 13 residues. Trimming stripped 1 base from V and 9 bases from J, with 10 bases between. The germline V gene has CDR1 SGHAT and CDR2 FQNNGV. The CDR3 bases are TGTGCCAGCAGCTTAGCTGGAGTGGGTGAGCAGTTCTTC. Protein sequence: CASSLAGVGEQFF. Drawing the rest from reference TRBV11-2 and TRBJ2-1, the complete variable domain is EAGVAQSPRYKIIEKRQSVAFWCNPISGHATLYWYQQILGQGPKLLIQFQNNGVVDDSQLPKDRFSAERLKGVDSTLKIQPAKLEDSAVYLCASSLAGVGEQFFGPGTRLTVL.

The J gene is TRBJ1-2, the V gene TRBV6-1, with D uncertain. The CDR3 length is 14 residues. The V end was cut by 5 bases, the J end by 2 bases, with 12 bases between. CDR1 is MNHNS and CDR2 is SASEGT in the germline V gene. This chain's CDR3 is CASSSGTTNYGYTF. CDR3 bases: TGTGCCAGCAGTAGCGGCACCACCAACTATGGCTACACCTTC.

CDR3 protein: CASSAIMNTEAFF. In nucleotides, the CDR3 is TGCGCCAGCAGCGCAATCATGAACACTGAAGCTTTCTTT. V is TRBV5-1 and J is TRBJ1-1; no reliable D call. V shed 4 bases and J shed 0 bases, with 7 bases lying between them. The CDR3 consists of 13 residues. The V gene's germline CDR1 is SGHRS and CDR2 YFSETQ.

The genes are TRBV7-2 and TRBJ1-4; 8 positions agree with TRBD1. The germline V gene encodes CDR1 SGHTA and CDR2 FQGNSA. The trim removed 5 bases at V and 15 bases at J, leaving 11 bases unmatched. The CDR3 length is 13 residues. CDR3 protein: CASSRTGTESVFF. In DNA, the CDR3 is TGTGCCAGCAGCAGGACAGGGACAGAGTCCGTGTTTTTT.

A few counts support this clone. The rearrangement uses TRBV4-1 and TRBJ2-6, with D tentatively TRBD1 (6 bases). Trimming shortened V by 1 base and J by 1 base, and 11 bases separated the two germline ends. The germline gives CDR1 MGHRA, CDR2 YSYEKL. This CDR3 comprises 17 residues. The CDR3 region is CASSQGGTGSGANVLTF. CDR3 coding DNA: TGCGCCAGCAGCCAAGGGGGAACAGGGTCTGGGGCCAACGTCCTGACTTTC.

The chain recombines TRBV29-1 with TRBJ2-5; D might be TRBD1 (6 bases). The CDR3 extends over 13 amino acids. V lost 5 bases, J lost 1 base, and 11 bases lay in between. Germline values: CDR1 SQVTM, CDR2 ANQGSEA. CDR3: CSVTGTRQETQYF. The CDR3 DNA sequence: TGCAGCGTTACCGGGACACGCCAAGAGACCCAGTACTTC.

This chain connects TRBV25-1 to TRBJ2-6, with TRBD2 identical over 7 bases. V was pared by 5 bases and J by 7 bases, with 11 bases of the junction left unmatched. The CDR3 contains 16 residues. CDR1 is MGHDK and CDR2 is SYGVNS in the germline V gene. The CDR3 reads CASSTLSGITANVLTF. The CDR3 DNA reads as TGTGCCAGCAGTACCCTGAGCGGGATTACCGCCAACGTCCTGACTTTC. Full variable domain (missing parts from reference TRBV25-1 and TRBJ2-6): EADIYQTPRYLVIGTGKKITLECSQTMGHDKMYWYQQDPGMELHLIHYSYGVNSTEKGDLSSESTVSRIRTEHFPLTLESARPSHTSQYLCASSTLSGITANVLTFGAGSRLTVL.

This chain uses TRBV29-1 with TRBJ2-3; 7 bases are a match to TRBD1. CDR1 SQVTM and CDR2 ANQGSEA come from the germline V gene. J was trimmed by 2 bases and V by 1 base; bases with no gene match: 6. There are 15 residues in the CDR3. In DNA form, the CDR3 reads TGCAGCGTTGAAGCAGACAGGGCTTTCACAGATACGCAGTATTTT. Protein product: CSVEADRAFTDTQYF.

The chain links TRBV25-1 to TRBJ1-1, with D perhaps TRBD1 (5 bases). The V gene's germline CDR1 is MGHDK and CDR2 SYGVNS. The germline V and J ends were trimmed by 5 bases and 0 bases, with 7 bases remaining between them. The CDR3 consists of 13 residues. CDR3 region: CASSTTVNTEAFF. The DNA of the CDR3 is TGTGCCAGCAGTACGACAGTGAACACTGAAGCTTTCTTT.

This chain connects TRBV9 to TRBJ2-3, with a weak D call TRBD1 (5 bases). Germline V gene data show CDR1 as SGDLS and CDR2 as YYNGEE. The CDR3 is 12 amino acids. The ends were cut back, 3 bases at V and 10 bases at J, with 12 bases in the middle. Written as DNA, the CDR3 is TGTGCCAGCAGCGGACTTAAAGGGGCGCAGTATTTT. Translation gives CASSGLKGAQYF.

The chain has TRBV4-3 and TRBJ2-5, with D perhaps matching TRBD2 (6 bases). The germline CDR1 and CDR2 sequences are LGHNA and YSLEER. The CDR3 is 15 amino acids. Trimming cost V 1 base and J 5 bases, with 14 bases left between them. Here the CDR3 reads CASSQGLGGSETQYF. CDR3 nucleotide sequence: TGCGCCAGCAGCCAAGGATTGGGGGGATCGGAGACCCAGTACTTC.

This clone was recorded a few times. V usage is TRBV10-2 and J usage is TRBJ2-7; tentatively, D is TRBD2 (7 bases). Germline-derived CDR1 and CDR2 are WSHSY and SAAADI. Trimming removed 6 bases from V and 6 bases from J, with 15 bases in between. This CDR3 has 13 residues. CDR3 in amino acids: CASSSVGGGEQYF. For the CDR3, the DNA is TGCGCCAGCAGCTCGGTAGGGGGGGGCGAGCAGTACTTC.

The chain recombines TRBV2 with TRBJ1-1, with a weak D call TRBD1 (5 bases). In germline, CDR1 is SNHLY, CDR2 FYNNEI. V shed 5 bases and J shed 3 bases, with 13 bases lying between them. CDR3 length equals 14 residues. CDR3 residues: CASSQTGPYTEAFF. In DNA form, the CDR3 reads TGTGCCAGCAGTCAAACAGGCCCTTACACTGAAGCTTTCTTT.

This clone appeared a few times. The chain carries TRBV27 and TRBJ1-5; D call uncertain. V dropped 6 bases and J dropped 4 bases, with 10 bases sitting between them. The CDR3 runs 13 residues. Per the germline V gene, CDR1 is MNHEY and CDR2 is SMNVEV (reference sequence). Written as DNA, the CDR3 is TGTGCCAGCAGAGGACGGGATAATCAGCCCCAGCATTTT. Residues: CASRGRDNQPQHF.